The T cell receptor (beta chain) described here comes from a study of blood T cells in healthy people across ages (dated by TCRdb to between 2014 and 2017). With regard to the full study: Template switching captured roughly one uniquely barcoded TCR beta cDNA molecule per two T cells in model experiments. Age-related changes in TCR beta repertoire diversity were measured in the study by deep sequencing normalized with unique cDNA molecular identifiers. Donors were grouped into four age groups: young (average roughly 15 years), middle-aged (approximately 41), aged (about 60) and long-lived (over 80). To avoid experimental bias, donors of different ages were distributed randomly across sequencing lanes. The study analyzed two additional independent replicas of 1 million unique cDNA reads from the same blood draw for two donors, one aged 18 to 30 and one aged 80 or older.

Study-level results and caveats: Estimates of total diversity based on one million sequenced T cells were regarded as lower bounds and as underestimates. Compared with the aged group, the long-lived group had more naive CD4+ T cells, fewer expanded clones and increased TCR diversity, suggesting age selection. Because the CMV infection status of the donors was unknown, age-related changes in expanded clonotypes may potentially have been confounded. The percentage of naive T cells measured by flow cytometry correlated strongly with observed TCR beta diversity. Conclusive comparison of naive and antigen-experienced compartments was prevented by the profiling of bulk unsorted PBMCs. As age increased, observed TCR beta diversity per million T cells dropped in a roughly linear way, and a significant reduction was already evident by age 40.

V and J are truncated by 1 base and 0 bases respectively, leaving an intervening sequence of 8 bases. CDR3 length: 16 amino acids, cysteine to phenylalanine. Here the CDR3 DNA is all that survives: 48 bases in frame from base 1. CDR1 SGHRS and CDR2 YFSETQ were looked up in the germline V gene. Worth noting for this clonotype: The antigen this receptor binds is unknown. One base away there is no much larger clone; base qualities are not given.

Library generation was performed with 5' RACE. The instrument was an Illumina HiSeq 2500. A second roughly 7 to 12 cycle PCR used a sample-barcoded 5' primer and a J-beta primer mix. A unique molecular identifier was introduced onto each TCR beta cDNA molecule by a template-switch 5' adaptor carrying 12 random nucleotides. Each sample yielded at least 2.5 million CDR3-containing paired-end reads. First-strand cDNA was synthesized from all RNA with the Mint cDNA synthesis kit, primed by a TRBC-specific oligonucleotide. Following uracil-DNA glycosylase treatment, a first 18-cycle PCR with universal primers M1SS and BC2_uni_R was performed on all cDNA. For the original study's pipeline: Each sample was normalized by randomly selecting 1 million high-quality reads, each carrying a distinct molecular identifier. Reads with shared molecular identifiers were discarded instead of being binned into consensus sequences. CDR3 identification, clonotype clustering and error correction used MiTCR with a Q25 quality threshold and the strictest error-elimination algorithm. A nonparametric unseen species model with Euler transformation was used to estimate lower-bound total TCR beta diversity. TCRdb reran the public reads through fastp at Q25 and MiXCR, keeping productive beta chains. Each entry is one CDR3 protein sequence, shown with its most common DNA and genes. These V and J calls derive from TCRdb rather than the authors' analysis. Recorded for this sample are roughly 1.4 million distinct CDR3 sequences; almost 60% of them occurred a single time. Clones ranked in the top ten supply 6.5% to 8% of the sample.

The approximately 40 donors, aged 6 to 90 years, were systemically healthy Caucasian individuals from Russia. Each donor gave about 9.8 milliliters of peripheral blood, drawn into EDTA-treated Vacutainer tubes. Ficoll-Paque density-gradient centrifugation was used to isolate PBMCs, with at least 6 million obtained per sample. Total RNA, at least 6 micrograms per sample, was extracted from PBMCs with Trizol reagent. For every donor, an aliquot of PBMCs went through flow cytometry to measure the percentages of naive CD45RAhigh/CD27high T cells. Sequences were obtained from blood. The rearranged chain carries TRBV5-1 and TRBJ2-6; no D gene is confidently identified. This sequence originates from a man between 18 and 35 years old in good health. CDR3 protein: CASSLSGGSGANVLTF. The sequenced DNA: TGCGCCAGCAGCTTGTCGGGTGGCTCTGGGGCCAACGTCCTGACTTTC.